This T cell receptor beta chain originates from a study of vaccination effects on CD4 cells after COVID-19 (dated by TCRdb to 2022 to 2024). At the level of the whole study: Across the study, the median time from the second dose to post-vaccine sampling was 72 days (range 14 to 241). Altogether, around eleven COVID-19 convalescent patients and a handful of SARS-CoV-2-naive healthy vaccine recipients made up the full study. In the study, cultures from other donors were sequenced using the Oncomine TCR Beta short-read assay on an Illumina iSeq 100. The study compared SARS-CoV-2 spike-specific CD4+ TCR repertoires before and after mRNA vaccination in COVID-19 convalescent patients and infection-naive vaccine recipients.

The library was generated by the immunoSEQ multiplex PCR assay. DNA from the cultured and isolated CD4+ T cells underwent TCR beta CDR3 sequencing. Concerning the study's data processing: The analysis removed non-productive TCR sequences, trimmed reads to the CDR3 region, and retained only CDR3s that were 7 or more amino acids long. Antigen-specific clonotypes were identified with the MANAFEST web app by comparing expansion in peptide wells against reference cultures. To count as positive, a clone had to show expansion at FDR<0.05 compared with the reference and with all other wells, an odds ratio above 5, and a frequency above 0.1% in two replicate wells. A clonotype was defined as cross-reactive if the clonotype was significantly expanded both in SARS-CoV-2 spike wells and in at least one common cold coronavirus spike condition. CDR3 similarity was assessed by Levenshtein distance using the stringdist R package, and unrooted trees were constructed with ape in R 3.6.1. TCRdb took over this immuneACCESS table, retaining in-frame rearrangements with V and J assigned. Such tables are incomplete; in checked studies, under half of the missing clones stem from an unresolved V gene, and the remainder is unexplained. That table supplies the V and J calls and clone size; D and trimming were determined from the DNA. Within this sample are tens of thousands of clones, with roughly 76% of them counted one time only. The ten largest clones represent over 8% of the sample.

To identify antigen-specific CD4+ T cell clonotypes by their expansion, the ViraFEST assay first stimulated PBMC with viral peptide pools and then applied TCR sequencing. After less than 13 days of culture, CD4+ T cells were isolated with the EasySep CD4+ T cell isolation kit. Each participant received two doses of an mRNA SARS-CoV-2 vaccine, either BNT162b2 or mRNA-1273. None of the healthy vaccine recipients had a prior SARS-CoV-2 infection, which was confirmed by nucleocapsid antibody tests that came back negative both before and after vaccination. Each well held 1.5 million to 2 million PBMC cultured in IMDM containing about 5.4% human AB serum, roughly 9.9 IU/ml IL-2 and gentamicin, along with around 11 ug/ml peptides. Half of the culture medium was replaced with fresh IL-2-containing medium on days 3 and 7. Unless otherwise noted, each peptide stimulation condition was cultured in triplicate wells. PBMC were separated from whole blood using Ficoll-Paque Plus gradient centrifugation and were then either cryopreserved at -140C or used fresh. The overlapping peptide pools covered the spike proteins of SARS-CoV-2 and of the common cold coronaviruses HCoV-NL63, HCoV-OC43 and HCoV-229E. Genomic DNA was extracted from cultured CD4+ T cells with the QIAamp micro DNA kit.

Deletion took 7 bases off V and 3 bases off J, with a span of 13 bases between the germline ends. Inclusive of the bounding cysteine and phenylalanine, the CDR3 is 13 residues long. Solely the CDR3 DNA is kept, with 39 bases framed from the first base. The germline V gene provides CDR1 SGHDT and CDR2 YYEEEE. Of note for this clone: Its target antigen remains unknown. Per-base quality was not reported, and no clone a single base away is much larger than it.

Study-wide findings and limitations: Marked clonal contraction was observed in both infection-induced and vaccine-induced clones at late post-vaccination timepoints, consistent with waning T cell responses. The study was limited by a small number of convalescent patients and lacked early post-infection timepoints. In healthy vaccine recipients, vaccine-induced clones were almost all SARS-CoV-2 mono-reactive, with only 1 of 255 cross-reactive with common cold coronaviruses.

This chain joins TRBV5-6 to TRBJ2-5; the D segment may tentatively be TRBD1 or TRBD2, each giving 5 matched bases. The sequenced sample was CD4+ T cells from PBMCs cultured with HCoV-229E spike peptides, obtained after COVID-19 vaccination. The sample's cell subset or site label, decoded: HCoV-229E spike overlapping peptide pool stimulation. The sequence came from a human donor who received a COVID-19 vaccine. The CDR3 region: CASLGADKETQYF. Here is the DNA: TGTGCCAGCCTCGGGGCGGATAAAGAGACCCAGTACTTC.